This T cell receptor beta chain originates from a study of blood T cell repertoires in COVID-19. Study-level information: The cDNA or gDNA used as material had been derived from T cells, B-cell-depleted T cells, or PBMCs.

The CDR3 sequence is 12 residues long. Germline CDR1 is SGHTA and CDR2 is FQGTGA. V lost 5 bases and J 3 bases, leaving 6 bases between the germline ends. In the original processing: Nucleated cell counts were estimated from reference gene primer amplification. Assay: immunoSEQ multiplex PCR; the TCRdb copy retains only in-frame clones and omits some. That table furnishes V, J and clone size, whereas the DNA furnished D and trimming. The repertoire holds 65,000 to 90,000 clones, about nine tenths seen once, with around 3% in the top ten. The clonotype was recovered from a woman aged 45-60 years with active or convalescent COVID-19. The source material was peripheral blood. The chain combines TRBV7-3 with TRBJ2-3; D gene ambiguous. CDR3 loop: CASSPVTDTQYF. CDR3 DNA: TGTGCCAGCAGCCCGGTTACAGATACGCAGTATTTT. The whole variable domain, remainder taken from reference TRBV7-3 and TRBJ2-3, is GAGVSQTPSNKVTEKGKYVELRCDPISGHTALYWYRQSLGQGPEFLIYFQGTGAADDSGLPNDRFFAVRPEGSVSTLKIQRTERGDSAVYLCASSPVTDTQYFGPGTRLTVL.